This TCR beta chain emerged from a study of T cell repertoires in cytomegalovirus infection. Study background: CMV epitopes used comprised recently identified HLA-C-restricted ones and well-studied HLA-B-restricted ones. Matching HLA type and CMV infection were both indicated by public TCR beta signatures. Study findings and constraints: Dominating the ex vivo response were TCR beta clonotypes that were CMV-specific and HLA-C-restricted. Summed public TCR beta family frequency identified CMV carriers bearing the relevant HLA.

The germline V and J ends were trimmed by 1 base and 4 bases, with 10 bases remaining between them. Germline V CDR1 and CDR2: MNHNS, SASEGT. This CDR3 contains 14 residues. With regard to this clonotype: Its specificity is unknown.

TCRdb itself ran the reads through MiXCR, one entry per CDR3 protein. The table has fewer than 900,000 distinct CDR3 sequences, 25% to 35% seen once; the top ten hold roughly 14%. The starting material was cultured CD8+ T cells from PBMCs, obtained from culture after CMV antigen stimulation. The source of this sequence is a human donor in good health (CMV status not recorded). Some clones in this sample may be carry-over from other donors' samples. The chain couples TRBV6-1 to TRBJ1-1; no firm D call. DNA of the CDR3: TGTGCCAGCAGTGAAGTTGAATTCGGCACTGAAGCTTTCTTT. This translates into CASSEVEFGTEAFF.